The 17 T cell receptor beta chains given below trace back to one sample, sequenced in a study of T cell responses to AZD1222 COVID-19 vaccine (dated by TCRdb to the early 2020s). The library was produced with the immunoSEQ multiplex PCR assay. TCRdb retrieved this table from immuneACCESS and kept in-frame rearrangements only. Not all clones are present; in checked studies, unresolved V genes account for under half, and no reason is known for the remainder. This sample holds 75,000 to 95,000 clones; roughly 84% were observed only once. In total, the top ten clones hold approximately 13% of the sample. Taken with the paper, the label for time point translates to: baseline before first vaccination. The source material was peripheral blood, sampled on day 0 of AZD1222 vaccination. All receptors come from an adult in good health.

CDR3 sequence: CASSPRGTSGEAGEQYF. As DNA, the CDR3 is TGTGCCAGTAGTCCCCGCGGGACTAGCGGGGAGGCTGGCGAGCAGTACTTC. This chain uses TRBV19 with TRBJ2-7, with 13 bases aligning to TRBD2. Germline trimming cut 5 bases from V and 6 bases from J; bases unmatched to any gene: 13. CDR3 length: 17 amino acids. Germline V gene data show CDR1 as LNHDA and CDR2 as SQIVND (reference sequence).

The rearrangement uses TRBV5-4 and TRBJ1-2, with 7 nucleotides matching TRBD1. The germline V gene encodes CDR1 SGHNT and CDR2 YYREEE (reference sequence). This CDR3 region has 13 residues. V lost 3 bases and J lost 6; bases outside the gene matches: 5. The CDR3 nucleotides read TGTGCCAGCAGCTCGGAGGGGGCGCATGGCTACACCTTC. This sequence encodes CASSSEGAHGYTF.

For this clone: The same CDR3 can be traced to other DNA sequences in this sample. The rearrangement uses TRBV18 and TRBJ2-5; D not certain. Trimming shortened V by 6 bases and J by 3 bases, and 11 bases separated the two germline ends. Germline values: CDR1 KGHSH, CDR2 LQKENI. The CDR3 contains 13 residues. CDR3 in DNA: TGTGCCAGCTCCCCCAGTAGAGAAGAGACCCAGTACTTC. Amino acid sequence: CASSPSREETQYF.

The chain employs TRBV6-5 and TRBJ2-7; D is perhaps TRBD1 (6 bases). V was pared by 6 bases and J by 0 bases, with 15 bases between. The CDR3 has 15 residues. Germline V gene sequence: CDR1 MNHEY, CDR2 SVGAGI. CDR3 region: CASSYQGLHSYEQYF. The CDR3 DNA sequence: TGTGCCAGCAGCTATCAGGGGCTACACTCCTACGAGCAGTACTTC.

The genes are TRBV5-1 and TRBJ2-2; TRBD1 agrees at 8 bases. The CDR3 has 14 amino acids. The trim removed 3 bases at V and 4 bases at J, leaving 2 bases unmatched. The germline CDR1 and CDR2 sequences are SGHRS and YFSETQ. The CDR3 nucleotides read TGCGCCAGCAGCTCAGGGGGCCTCACCGGGGAGCTGTTTTTT. Translated, it gives CASSSGGLTGELFF.

This clone appeared once. CDR3 bases: TGTGCCAGCAGCGTAGAGGGGGCAACGCATGAAAAACTGTTTTTT. Protein product: CASSVEGATHEKLFF. The chain links TRBV9 to TRBJ1-4; 7 bases match TRBD1. The CDR3 is 15 amino acids. V gave up 0 bases and J gave up 6 bases; unmatched junction bases: 5. Germline V gene sequence: CDR1 SGDLS, CDR2 YYNGEE.

V gene TRBV25-1 combines with J gene TRBJ2-2; weak D call: TRBD1 (5 bases). The V end lost 4 bases, the J end lost 0 bases, and 9 bases lay between the germline ends. The germline CDR1 and CDR2 sequences are MGHDK and SYGVNS. The CDR3 spans 15 residues. The CDR3 DNA sequence: TGTGCCAGCAGTGGGGGCGGATCGAACACCGGGGAGCTGTTTTTT. This gives the protein CASSGGGSNTGELFF.

In its sample, this clone was seen a few times. J is TRBJ1-4 and V is TRBV11-1; the D gene is possibly TRBD1 (5 bases). Germline assignment: CDR1 SGHAT and CDR2 FQDESV (reference sequence). Deletions cut 1 base from V and 7 bases from J, with 7 bases between. This CDR3 spans 13 amino acids. DNA of the CDR3: TGTGCCAGCAGCTTAGTCAGGGTTGAAAAACTGTTTTTT. Translation gives CASSLVRVEKLFF.

The J gene is TRBJ2-2, the V gene TRBV10-2, with TRBD1 as a possible D gene (6 bases). CDR3 length equals 15 residues. The V end lost 4 bases, the J end lost 7 bases, and 16 bases lay between the germline ends. Per germline, CDR1 WSHSY and CDR2 SAAADI. The CDR3 protein is CASSVQGSLGGELFF. CDR3 sequence (DNA): TGCGCCAGCAGTGTACAGGGCAGCCTTGGCGGGGAGCTGTTTTTT.

The genes are TRBV24-1 and TRBJ2-1; possibly TRBD2 for D (6 bases). V lost 9 bases to trimming and J lost 6 bases, with 17 bases between them. This CDR3 spans 14 amino acids. Germline V gene sequence: CDR1 KGHDR, CDR2 SFDVKD. CDR3 bases: TGTGCCACCGCGGGGACTTCCTACTCCAATGAGCAGTTCTTC. Residues: CATAGTSYSNEQFF.

V and J are TRBV9 and TRBJ1-5, with D unclear. The CDR3 is 15 amino acids. Trimming left V 0 bases short and J 0 bases short, with 7 bases between. In germline, CDR1 is SGDLS, CDR2 YYNGEE. CDR3 bases: TGTGCCAGCAGCGTAGGGCTGAATAGCAATCAGCCCCAGCATTTT. It translates to CASSVGLNSNQPQHF.

The V gene is TRBV7-2, the J gene TRBJ1-5, with 7 bases aligning to TRBD1. J was trimmed by 0 bases and V by 2 bases; bases with no gene match: 10. Germline V CDR1 and CDR2: SGHTA, FQGNSA. There are 18 residues in the CDR3. CDR3 nucleotides: TGTGCCAGCAGCTTAATTGGGACAGCCTTGTATAGCAATCAGCCCCAGCATTTT. Protein product: CASSLIGTALYSNQPQHF.

This clone has only one observation. The chain recombines TRBV5-5 with TRBJ1-2; perhaps TRBD1 as D (6 bases). The CDR3 consists of 14 residues. Germline assignment: CDR1 SGHKS and CDR2 YYEKEE (reference sequence). V was clipped by 0 bases and J by 5 bases, with 11 bases between them. In DNA form, the CDR3 reads TGTGCCAGCAGCTTGGAAACAGGGAGGTATGGCTACACCTTC. Protein sequence: CASSLETGRYGYTF.

This clone was found a few times. This sequence joins TRBV15 and TRBJ1-2, with 8 bases lining up with TRBD1. Germline CDR1 reads LNHNV; CDR2 reads YYDKDF (reference sequence). Trimming cost V 1 base and J 4 bases; bases outside gene matches: 17. The CDR3 length is 19 residues. The CDR3 region has the DNA TGTGCCACCAGCAGAGGATCCCGGACAGGGTTTCCCCTCCTCTATGGCTACACCTTC. This codes for CATSRGSRTGFPLLYGYTF.

V and J are TRBV5-1 and TRBJ2-7; 8 bases line up with TRBD2. The CDR3 sequence is 13 residues long. Trimming removed 1 base from V and 6 bases from J; junction bases left unmatched: 3. From germline, CDR1 is SGHRS and CDR2 YFSETQ. Written as DNA, the CDR3 is TGCGCCAGCAGCTTGCAGCTAGCGGGCGAGCAGTACTTC. As protein: CASSLQLAGEQYF.

The chain carries TRBV5-1 and TRBJ2-2; 9 nucleotides agree with TRBD1. Losses at the gene ends were 4 bases for V and 7 bases for J; bases not matched to a gene: 11. The CDR3 length is 16 residues. Germline-derived CDR1 and CDR2 are SGHRS and YFSETQ. DNA for the CDR3: TGCGCCAGCAGCGGTCGTCCCGGGACAGGGATCGGGGAGCTGTTTTTT. Residues: CASSGRPGTGIGELFF.

The V call is TRBV25-1, the J call TRBJ1-2, with D possibly TRBD1 on 6 matching bases. V was shortened by 8 bases and J by 4 bases, with 11 bases between the two germline ends. The CDR3 has 12 amino acids. The germline V gene has CDR1 MGHDK and CDR2 SYGVNS. CDR3 sequence: CASLDSSYGYTF. DNA of the CDR3: TGTGCCAGCCTGGACAGTTCCTATGGCTACACCTTC.